Shown below are 11 T cell receptor beta chains from a single sample sequenced in a study of shared clonotypes between healthy human individuals. CD45RO negativity and positive selection for CCR7 defined naive CD8 cells, a population that excluded terminally differentiated effector memory CD45RA+ cells. Assay used: immunoSEQ multiplex PCR; TCRdb lists only in-frame clones, some missing. The sample records roughly 1,800,000 clones, about 95% being singletons. The source material was naive CD8+ T cells sorted from blood. The origin of the receptors is a young man in good health.

The chain is built from TRBV5-6 and TRBJ2-1; D might be TRBD2 (5 bases). Germline values: CDR1 SGHDT, CDR2 YYEEEE. CDR3 length: 13 amino acids. V was pared by 2 bases and J by 7 bases, with 10 bases between. As DNA, the CDR3 is TGTGCCAGCAGCTTCTCGGGCGGGAATGAGCAGTTCTTC. Amino acids: CASSFSGGNEQFF.

Concerning this clone itself: This same CDR3 is encoded by further DNA sequences in the sample. V usage is TRBV9 and J usage is TRBJ1-1; D may be TRBD1 (5 bases). This CDR3 spans 15 amino acids. The germline V and J ends were trimmed by 0 bases and 1 base, with 10 bases remaining between them. Germline assignment: CDR1 SGDLS and CDR2 YYNGEE. The CDR3 spells CASSVVGGGNTEAFF. The CDR3 nucleotides read TGTGCCAGCAGCGTAGTGGGCGGGGGGAACACTGAAGCTTTCTTT. The full variable domain, rest sourced from reference TRBV9 and TRBJ1-1, is DSGVTQTPKHLITATGQRVTLRCSPRSGDLSVYWYQQSLDQGLQFLIQYYNGEERAKGNILERFSAQQFPDLHSELNLSSLELGDSALYFCASSVVGGGNTEAFFGQGTRLTVV.

The chain is built from TRBV9 and TRBJ1-4, with 8 bases matching TRBD1. After removal of 4 bases from V and 6 bases from J, the junction contained 2 bases not matched to a gene. This CDR3 spans 13 amino acids. Germline values: CDR1 SGDLS, CDR2 YYNGEE. The CDR3 reads CASSPTGDEKLFF. CDR3 nucleotides: TGTGCCAGCAGCCCGACAGGGGATGAAAAACTGTTTTTT. Full variable domain (outside the CDR3, taken from reference TRBV9 and TRBJ1-4): DSGVTQTPKHLITATGQRVTLRCSPRSGDLSVYWYQQSLDQGLQFLIQYYNGEERAKGNILERFSAQQFPDLHSELNLSSLELGDSALYFCASSPTGDEKLFFGSGTQLSVL.

Notes on this clone: Other DNA sequences of this sample code for an identical CDR3. The rearrangement uses TRBV13 and TRBJ1-4; no clear D. The CDR3 is 12 residues long. Germline CDR1 PRHDT, CDR2 FYEKMQ (reference sequence). Trimming stripped 1 base from V and 8 bases from J, with 5 bases between. CDR3 amino acids: CASSLEGEKLFF. DNA of the CDR3: TGTGCCAGCAGCTTAGAGGGAGAAAAACTGTTTTTT. Combining the CDR3 with reference TRBV13 and TRBJ1-4 gives the whole variable domain AAGVIQSPRHLIKEKRETATLKCYPIPRHDTVYWYQQGPGQDPQFLISFYEKMQSDKGSIPDRFSAQQFSDYHSELNMSSLELGDSALYFCASSLEGEKLFFGSGTQLSVL.

With regard to this clone: The sample has other DNA sequences that encode this CDR3 too. The chain couples TRBV27 to TRBJ2-7; 7 bases match TRBD1. V shed 5 bases and J 1 base; nucleotides not matched to a gene: 2. CDR3 length: 13 amino acids. Germline CDR1 and CDR2: MNHEY and SMNVEV (reference sequence). The CDR3 protein is CASSPTGSYEQYF. For the CDR3, the DNA is TGTGCCAGCAGTCCGACAGGGTCCTACGAGCAGTACTTC.

This clone was detected a few times. The V gene is TRBV7-9, the J gene TRBJ1-2, with no clear D. The CDR3 runs to 15 residues. Germline assignment: CDR1 SEHNR and CDR2 FQNEAQ (reference sequence). The germline V and J ends were trimmed by 1 base and 6 bases, with 15 bases remaining between them. The CDR3 region is CASSLGVGYVHGYTF. The CDR3 bases are TGTGCCAGCAGCTTAGGAGTAGGATATGTCCATGGCTACACCTTC. Looking up the rest from reference TRBV7-9 and TRBJ1-2 gives the full variable domain: DTGVSQNPRHKITKRGQNVTFRCDPISEHNRLYWYRQTLGQGPEFLTYFQNEAQLEKSRLLSDRFSAERPKGSFSTLEIQRTEQGDSAMYLCASSLGVGYVHGYTFGSGTRLTVV.

This clone was seen just once. This chain connects TRBV5-1 to TRBJ2-2; 8 bases agree with TRBD2. The CDR3 has 19 residues. Germline assignment: CDR1 SGHRS and CDR2 YFSETQ. V shed 4 bases, J shed 2 bases, and the junction held 16 bases outside the gene matches. This chain's CDR3 is CASSLLKGLAGSNTGELFF. The DNA of the CDR3 is TGCGCCAGCAGCCTCCTAAAGGGGCTAGCGGGTTCCAACACCGGGGAGCTGTTTTTT.

The gene calls are TRBV7-3 and TRBJ1-6; D ambiguous. The CDR3 is made up of 12 amino acids. Trimming removed 7 bases from V and 8 bases from J, with 9 bases in between. Per germline, CDR1 SGHTA and CDR2 FQGTGA. CDR3 sequence reads: CASNPGDSPLHF. DNA of the CDR3: TGTGCCAGCAACCCTGGAGATTCACCCCTCCACTTT.

The chain carries TRBV4-1 and TRBJ2-6, with D possibly TRBD2 on 5 matching bases. Germline assignment: CDR1 MGHRA and CDR2 YSYEKL. The CDR3 length is 16 residues. The V and J ends lost 0 bases and 4 bases respectively, with 10 bases between them. CDR3 in amino acids: CASSQDRGTGANVLTF. The CDR3 DNA is TGCGCCAGCAGCCAAGATCGGGGTACCGGGGCCAACGTCCTGACTTTC.

The rearrangement links TRBV21-1 to TRBJ2-7; TRBD1 is the table's D call, not checked against the DNA. TRBV21-1 is a listed pseudogene. The CDR3 runs to 14 residues. The CDR3 here is CAKPGHPTSYEQYF. CDR3 in DNA: TGTGCCAAACCAGGGCACCCGACATCCTACGAGCAGTACTTC.

The V and J genes are TRBV4-3 and TRBJ2-7; tentatively, D is TRBD2 (7 bases). CDR1 and CDR2 (germline): LGHNA, YSLEER. Deletions cut 2 bases from V and 6 bases from J, with 11 bases between. This CDR3 is 13 amino acids long. CDR3 sequence (DNA): TGCGCCAGCAGCCAAACCGGGGGGCTCGAGCAGTACTTC. Protein product: CASSQTGGLEQYF.